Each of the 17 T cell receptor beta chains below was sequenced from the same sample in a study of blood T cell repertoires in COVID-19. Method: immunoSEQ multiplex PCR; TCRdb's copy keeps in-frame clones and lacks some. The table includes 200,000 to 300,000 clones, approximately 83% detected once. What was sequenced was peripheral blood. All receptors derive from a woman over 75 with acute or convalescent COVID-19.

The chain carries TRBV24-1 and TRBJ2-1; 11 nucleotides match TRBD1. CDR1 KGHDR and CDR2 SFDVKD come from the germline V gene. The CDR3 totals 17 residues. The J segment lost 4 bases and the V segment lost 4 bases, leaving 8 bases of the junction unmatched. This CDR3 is CATSETPGQGVYNEQFF. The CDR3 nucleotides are TGTGCCACCAGTGAAACCCCGGGACAGGGGGTATACAATGAGCAGTTCTTC.

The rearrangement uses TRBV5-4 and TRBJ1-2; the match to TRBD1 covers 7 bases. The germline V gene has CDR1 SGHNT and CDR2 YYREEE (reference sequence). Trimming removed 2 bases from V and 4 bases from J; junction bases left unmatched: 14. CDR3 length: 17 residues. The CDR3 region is CASSLPTGVAASYGYTF. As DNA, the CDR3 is TGTGCCAGCAGCTTACCAACAGGGGTAGCAGCTTCCTATGGCTACACCTTC.

Here the CDR3 DNA reads TGTGCCAGTAGTATAATAGGGACAGGGTCCTTAGGCAATCAGCCCCAGCATTTT. It is translated as CASSIIGTGSLGNQPQHF. V usage is TRBV19 and J usage is TRBJ1-5; 9 bases are a match to TRBD1. The V and J ends lost 2 bases and 2 bases, in that order; junction bases with no gene match: 10. CDR1 is LNHDA, CDR2 SQIVND, per germline (reference sequence). The CDR3 is made up of 18 amino acids. Full variable domain (remainder filled in from reference TRBV19 and TRBJ1-5): DGGITQSPKYLFRKEGQNVTLSCEQNLNHDAMYWYRQDPGQGLRLIYYSQIVNDFQKGDIAEGYSVSREKKESFPLTVTSAQKNPTAFYLCASSIIGTGSLGNQPQHFGDGTRLSIL.

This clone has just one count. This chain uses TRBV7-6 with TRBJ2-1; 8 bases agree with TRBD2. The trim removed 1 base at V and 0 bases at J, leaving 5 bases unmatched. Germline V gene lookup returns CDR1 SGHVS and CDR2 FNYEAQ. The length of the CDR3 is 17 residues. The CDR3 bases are TGTGCCAGCAGCTTAGAGATGGGGACTAGCTCCTACAATGAGCAGTTCTTC. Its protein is CASSLEMGTSSYNEQFF.

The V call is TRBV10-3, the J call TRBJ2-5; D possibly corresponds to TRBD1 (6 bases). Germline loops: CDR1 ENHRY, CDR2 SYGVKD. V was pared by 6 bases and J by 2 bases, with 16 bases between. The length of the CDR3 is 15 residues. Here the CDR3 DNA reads TGTGCCATCAGATCTGCAGGGGATGGACAAGAGACCCAGTACTTC. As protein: CAIRSAGDGQETQYF.

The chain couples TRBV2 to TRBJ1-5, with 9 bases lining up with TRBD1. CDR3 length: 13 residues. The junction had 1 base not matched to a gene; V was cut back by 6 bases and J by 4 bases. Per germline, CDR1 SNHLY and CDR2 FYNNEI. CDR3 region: CASRDRGNQPQHF. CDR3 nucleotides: TGTGCCAGCAGGGACAGGGGAAATCAGCCCCAGCATTTT.

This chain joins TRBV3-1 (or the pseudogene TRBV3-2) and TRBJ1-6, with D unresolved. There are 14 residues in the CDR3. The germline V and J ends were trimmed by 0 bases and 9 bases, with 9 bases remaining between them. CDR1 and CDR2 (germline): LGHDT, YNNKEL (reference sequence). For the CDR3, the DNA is TGTGCCAGCAGCCAAGAGGGCAGTCGTTCACCCCTCCACTTT. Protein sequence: CASSQEGSRSPLHF.

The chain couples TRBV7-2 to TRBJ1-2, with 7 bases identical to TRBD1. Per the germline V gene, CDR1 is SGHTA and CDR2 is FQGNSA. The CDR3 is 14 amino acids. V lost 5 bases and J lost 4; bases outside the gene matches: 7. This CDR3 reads CASSARDSSYGYTF. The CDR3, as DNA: TGTGCCAGCAGCGCCCGGGACAGTAGCTATGGCTACACCTTC.

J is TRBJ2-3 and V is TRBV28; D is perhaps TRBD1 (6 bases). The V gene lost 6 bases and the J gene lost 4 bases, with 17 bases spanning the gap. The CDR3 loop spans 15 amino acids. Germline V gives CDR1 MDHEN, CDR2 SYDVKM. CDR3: CASREGQGSADTQYF. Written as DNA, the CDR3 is TGTGCCAGCAGGGAAGGGCAGGGGAGCGCAGATACGCAGTATTTT.

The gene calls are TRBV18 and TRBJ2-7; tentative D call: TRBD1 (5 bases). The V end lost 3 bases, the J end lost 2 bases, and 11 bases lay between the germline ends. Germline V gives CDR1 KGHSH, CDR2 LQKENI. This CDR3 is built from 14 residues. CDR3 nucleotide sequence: TGTGCCAGCTCACCGGGCAGGGCGACCTACGAGCAGTACTTC. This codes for CASSPGRATYEQYF.

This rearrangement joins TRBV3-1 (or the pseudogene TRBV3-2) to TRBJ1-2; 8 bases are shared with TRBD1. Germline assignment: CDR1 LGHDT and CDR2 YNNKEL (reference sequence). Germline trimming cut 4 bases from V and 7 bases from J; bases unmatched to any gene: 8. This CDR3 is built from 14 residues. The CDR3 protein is CASSPTGAATGYTF. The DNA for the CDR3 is TGTGCCAGCAGCCCGACAGGGGCGGCTACTGGCTACACCTTC.

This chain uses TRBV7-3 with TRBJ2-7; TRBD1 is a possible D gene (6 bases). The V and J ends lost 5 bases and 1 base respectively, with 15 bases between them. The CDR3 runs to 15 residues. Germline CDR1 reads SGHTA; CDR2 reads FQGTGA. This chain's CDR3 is CASSPEHRDSYEQYF. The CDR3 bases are TGTGCCAGCAGCCCAGAACACAGGGATTCCTACGAGCAGTACTTC.

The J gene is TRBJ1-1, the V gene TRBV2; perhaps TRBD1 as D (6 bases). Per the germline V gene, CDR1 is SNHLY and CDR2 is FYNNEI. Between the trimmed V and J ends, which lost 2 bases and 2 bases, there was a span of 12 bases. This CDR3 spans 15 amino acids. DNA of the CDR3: TGTGCCAGCAGTGAAACGCAGGGGTCCAACACTGAAGCTTTCTTT. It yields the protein CASSETQGSNTEAFF.

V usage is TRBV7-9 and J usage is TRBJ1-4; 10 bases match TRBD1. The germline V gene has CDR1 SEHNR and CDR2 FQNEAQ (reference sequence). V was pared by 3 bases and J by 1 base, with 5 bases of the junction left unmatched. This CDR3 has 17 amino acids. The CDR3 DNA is TGTGCCAGCAGCTTTGGGACAGGGGTGGTAACTAATGAAAAACTGTTTTTT. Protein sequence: CASSFGTGVVTNEKLFF.

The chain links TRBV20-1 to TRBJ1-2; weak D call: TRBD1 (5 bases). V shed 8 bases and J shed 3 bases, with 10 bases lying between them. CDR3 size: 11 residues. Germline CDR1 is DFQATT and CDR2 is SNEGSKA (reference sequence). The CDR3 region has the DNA TGCAGTCCCGACAGTGACTATGGCTACACCTTC. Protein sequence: CSPDSDYGYTF.

The CDR3 nucleotides read TGTGCCAGCAGTCAATGGGGGACAGGGGGTAATAGCAATCAGCCCCAGCATTTT. It encodes CASSQWGTGGNSNQPQHF. The V and J genes are TRBV27 and TRBJ1-5; 11 bases match TRBD1. CDR1 MNHEY and CDR2 SMNVEV come from the germline V gene (reference sequence). There are 18 residues in the CDR3. The trim removed 5 bases at V and 0 bases at J, leaving 9 bases unmatched.

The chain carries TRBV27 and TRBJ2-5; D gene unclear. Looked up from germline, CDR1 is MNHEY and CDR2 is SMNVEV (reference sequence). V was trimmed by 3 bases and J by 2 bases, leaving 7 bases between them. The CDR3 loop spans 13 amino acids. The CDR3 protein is CASSFRSQETQYF. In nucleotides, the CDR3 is TGTGCCAGCAGTTTTAGGAGTCAAGAGACCCAGTACTTC.